This T cell receptor (beta chain) originates from a study of shared clonotypes between healthy human individuals. The germline gives CDR1 MRHNA, CDR2 SNTAGT. The V and J ends lost 0 bases and 0 bases respectively, with 9 bases between them. The CDR3 is 16 residues long. Whole-study findings and limits: Sequencing depth was predicted to influence how clonotypes are shared among donors. Researchers sampled only blood; tissue repertoires likely differ. Lower generation probabilities were found for non-shared clonotypes than for those shared by all four donors.

The assay was immunoSEQ multiplex PCR, and TCRdb's table has in-frame clones only and misses some. The top ten clones hold approximately 0.39% of a sample with about 2.3 million clones, roughly 92% of them seen once. Notes on this clone: Its specificity is unknown.

Sequences were obtained from naive CD4+ T cells from PBMCs. As to subset: CD45RA+ positively selected. The chain recombines TRBV6-4 with TRBJ2-1; D possibly corresponds to TRBD2 (5 bases). The sequence was collected from a man younger than 35 in good health. Some clones in this sample may be carry-over from other donors' samples. The CDR3 bases are TGTGCCAGCAGTGACTCAGGGAGTAGCTCCTACAATGAGCAGTTCTTC. Translating gives CASSDSGSSSYNEQFF.